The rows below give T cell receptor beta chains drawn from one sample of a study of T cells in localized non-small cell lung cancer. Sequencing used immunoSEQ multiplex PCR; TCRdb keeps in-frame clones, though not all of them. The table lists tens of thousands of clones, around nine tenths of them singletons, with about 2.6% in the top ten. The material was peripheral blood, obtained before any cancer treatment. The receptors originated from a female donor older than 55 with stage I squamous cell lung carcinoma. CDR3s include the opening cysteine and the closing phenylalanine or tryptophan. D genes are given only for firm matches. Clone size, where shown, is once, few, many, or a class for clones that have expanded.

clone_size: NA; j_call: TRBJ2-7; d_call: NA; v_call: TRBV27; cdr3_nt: TGTGCCAGCAGTACCGCCTACGAGCAGTACTTC; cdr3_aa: CASSTAYEQYF
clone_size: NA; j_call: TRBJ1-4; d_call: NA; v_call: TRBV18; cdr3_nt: TGTGCCAGCTCACCGGTTCAGGGGATGGAAAAACTGTTTTTT; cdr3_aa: CASSPVQGMEKLFF
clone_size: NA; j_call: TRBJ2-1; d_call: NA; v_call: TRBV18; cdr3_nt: TGTGCCAGCTCACTTGGCCAGAGCTCCTACAATGAGCAGTTCTTC; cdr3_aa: CASSLGQSSYNEQFF
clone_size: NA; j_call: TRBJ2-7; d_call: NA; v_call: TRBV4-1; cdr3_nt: TGCGCCAGCAGCACCTACTACGAGCAGTACTTC; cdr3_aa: CASSTYYEQYF
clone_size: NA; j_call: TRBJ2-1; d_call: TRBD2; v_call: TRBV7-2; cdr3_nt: TGTGCCAGCAGCCCTATTCCTAGCGGGAGCTTTTACAATGAGCAGTTCTTC; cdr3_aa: CASSPIPSGSFYNEQFF
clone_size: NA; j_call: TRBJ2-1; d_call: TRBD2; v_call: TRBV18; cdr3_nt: TGTGCCAGCTCATCGGGACTAGCGGGAGGAGGGCCCAATGAGCAGTTCTTC; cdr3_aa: CASSSGLAGGGPNEQFF
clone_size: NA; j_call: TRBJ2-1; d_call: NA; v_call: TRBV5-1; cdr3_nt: TGCGCCAGCAGCTATGGGGGGTCCTCCCTTGGCTACAATGAGCAGTTCTTC; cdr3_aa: CASSYGGSSLGYNEQFF
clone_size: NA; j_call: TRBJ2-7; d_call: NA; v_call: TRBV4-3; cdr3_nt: TGCGCCAGCAGCCAAGTCGAGGGCAAGCAGTACTTC; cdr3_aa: CASSQVEGKQYF
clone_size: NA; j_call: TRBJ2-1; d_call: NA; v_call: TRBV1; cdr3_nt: TGCACCAGCAGCACTAGCGGGAGAAGCTCCTACAATGAGCAGTTCTTC; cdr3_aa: CTSSTSGRSSYNEQFF
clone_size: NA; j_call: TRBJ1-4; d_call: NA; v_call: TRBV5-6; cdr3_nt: TGTGCCAGCAGCCCCGCAGGTCGGACAAATGAAAAACTGTTTTTT; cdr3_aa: CASSPAGRTNEKLFF
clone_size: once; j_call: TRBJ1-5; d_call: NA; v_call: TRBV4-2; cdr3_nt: TGTGCCAGCGGCGAAGTCAATCAGCCCCAGCATTTT; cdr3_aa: CASGEVNQPQHF
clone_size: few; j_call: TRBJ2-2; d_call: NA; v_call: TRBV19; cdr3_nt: TGTGCCAGTAGTATCCTGGGTCCGGCCGGGGAGCTGTTTTTT; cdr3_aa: CASSILGPAGELFF
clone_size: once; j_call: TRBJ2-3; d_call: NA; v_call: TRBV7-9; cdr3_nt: TGTGCCAGCAGCCTAGGGGAGGATACGCAGTATTTT; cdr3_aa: CASSLGEDTQYF
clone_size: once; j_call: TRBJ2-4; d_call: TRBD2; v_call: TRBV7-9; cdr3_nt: TGTGCCAGCAGCTTCACTAGCGGGAGTGCTGTAAGGGCCAAAAACATTCAGTACTTC; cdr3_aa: CASSFTSGSAVRAKNIQYF
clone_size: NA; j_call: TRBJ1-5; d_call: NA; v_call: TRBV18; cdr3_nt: TGTGCCAGCTCCCTACAGGGAAGCGGAAGCAATCAGCCCCAGCATTTT; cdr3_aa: CASSLQGSGSNQPQHF
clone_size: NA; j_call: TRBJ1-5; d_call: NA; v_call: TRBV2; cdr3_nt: TGTGCCAGCAGTGAATGGGAGGGTCGCAATCAGCCCCAGCATTTT; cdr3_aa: CASSEWEGRNQPQHF
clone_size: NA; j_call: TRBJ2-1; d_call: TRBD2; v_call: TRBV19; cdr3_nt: TGTGCCAGTAGTATACTCGTAGCGGGACGCGATGAGCAGTTCTTC; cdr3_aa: CASSILVAGRDEQFF
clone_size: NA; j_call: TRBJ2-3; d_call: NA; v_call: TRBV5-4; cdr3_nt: TGTGCCAGCAGCGAGGCCAGACGACCTAGCACAGATACGCAGTATTTT; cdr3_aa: CASSEARRPSTDTQYF
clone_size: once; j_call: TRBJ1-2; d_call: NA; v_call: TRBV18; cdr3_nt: TGTGCCAGCACCTCTCAGGGGACCTATGGCTACACCTTC; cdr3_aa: CASTSQGTYGYTF
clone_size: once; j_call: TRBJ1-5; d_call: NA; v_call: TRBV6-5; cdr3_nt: TGTGCCAGCAGTTCTGGAGGGGGAGCTAGCAATCAGCCCCAGCATTTT; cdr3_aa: CASSSGGGASNQPQHF
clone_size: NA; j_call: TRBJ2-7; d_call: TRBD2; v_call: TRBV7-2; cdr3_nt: TGTGCCAGCAGCTTAGGTGCTAGCGGAAGCTACGAGCAGTACTTC; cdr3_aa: CASSLGASGSYEQYF
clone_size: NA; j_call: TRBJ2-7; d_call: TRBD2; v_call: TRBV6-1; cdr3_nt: TGTGCCAGCAGTGAAGCAATGACGCCGGGACTAGCATCCTACGAGCAGTACTTC; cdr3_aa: CASSEAMTPGLASYEQYF
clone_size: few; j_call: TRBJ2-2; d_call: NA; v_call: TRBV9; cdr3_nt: TGTGCCAGCAGCGCGACGCCTACCGGGGAGCTGTTTTTT; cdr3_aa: CASSATPTGELFF
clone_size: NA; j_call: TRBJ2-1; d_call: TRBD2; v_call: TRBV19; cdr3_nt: TGTGCCAGTGCGACTAGCGGGAGGGACTACAATGAGCAGTTCTTC; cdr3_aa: CASATSGRDYNEQFF
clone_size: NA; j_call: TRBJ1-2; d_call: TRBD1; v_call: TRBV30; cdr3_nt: TGTGCCTCTTCTCTGACAGGGAGCGATGGCTACACCTTC; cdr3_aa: CASSLTGSDGYTF
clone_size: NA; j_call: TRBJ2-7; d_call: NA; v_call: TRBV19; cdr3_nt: TGTGCCAGTAGTCGTGCGGGCTACGAGCAGTACTTC; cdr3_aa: CASSRAGYEQYF
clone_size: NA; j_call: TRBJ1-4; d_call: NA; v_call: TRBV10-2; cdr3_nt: TGCGCCAGCAGTGAGTCGGGACGCCTAACTAATGAAAAACTGTTTTTT; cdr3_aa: CASSESGRLTNEKLFF
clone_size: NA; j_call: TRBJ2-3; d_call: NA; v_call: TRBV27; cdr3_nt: TGTGCCACCAGGGGGGGAGGTGGAGATACGCAGTATTTT; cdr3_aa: CATRGGGGDTQYF
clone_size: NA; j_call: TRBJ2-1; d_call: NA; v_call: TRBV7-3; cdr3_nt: TGTGCCAGCAGCCCCCCGGGACTTGGGTTGAATGAGCAGTTCTTC; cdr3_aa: CASSPPGLGLNEQFF
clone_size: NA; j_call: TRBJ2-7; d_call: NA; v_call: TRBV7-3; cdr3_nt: TGTGCCAGCAGCCCCCTATTGAGGGTTTCCTCCTACGAGCAGTACTTC; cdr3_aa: CASSPLLRVSSYEQYF